Described below is a single T cell receptor beta chain sequence and its context. Its matching antigen is unknown. The data were obtained in a study of yellow fever vaccine responses in identical twins. Whole-study findings and limits: On the reported evidence, twins' vaccine T cell responses seemed partly convergent and partly personalized.

MiXCR was run by TCRdb on the RT-PCR reads, yielding one entry per CDR3 protein. Of fewer than 5,500 distinct CDR3 sequences in the sample, less than 85% are singletons; the top ten hold about 1.8%. Here the sequenced sample was T cells from blood (PBMCs), unsorted or a sorted subset (not recorded which), taken before or after yellow fever vaccination (not recorded which). This receptor was taken from a woman aged 18-29 years who received the yellow fever vaccine.

CDR3: CASSPTTGGLDEQYF. As DNA, the CDR3 is TGTGCCAGCTCACCAACTACAGGGGGCCTAGACGAGCAGTACTTC. This chain uses TRBV18 with TRBJ2-7; 9 nucleotides agree with TRBD1. With 2 bases clipped from V and 5 bases from J, the junction kept 7 bases outside the gene matches. The CDR3 is made up of 15 amino acids. Germline CDR1 KGHSH, CDR2 LQKENI.